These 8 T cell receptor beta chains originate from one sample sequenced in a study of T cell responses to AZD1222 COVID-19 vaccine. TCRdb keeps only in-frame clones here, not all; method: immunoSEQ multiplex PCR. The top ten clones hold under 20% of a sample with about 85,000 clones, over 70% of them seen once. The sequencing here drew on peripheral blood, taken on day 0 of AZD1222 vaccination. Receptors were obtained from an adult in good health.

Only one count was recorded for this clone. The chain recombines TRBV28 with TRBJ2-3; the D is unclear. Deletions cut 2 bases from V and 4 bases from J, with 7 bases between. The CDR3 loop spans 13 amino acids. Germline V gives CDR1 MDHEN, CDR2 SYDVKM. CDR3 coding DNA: TGTGCCAGCAGTTTAAGCCCACCAGATACGCAGTATTTT. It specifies CASSLSPPDTQYF.

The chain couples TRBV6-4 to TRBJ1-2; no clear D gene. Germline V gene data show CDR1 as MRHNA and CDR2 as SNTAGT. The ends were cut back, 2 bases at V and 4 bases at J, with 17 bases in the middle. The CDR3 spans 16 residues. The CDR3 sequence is CASSDRATTVTYGYTF. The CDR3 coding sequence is TGTGCCAGCAGTGACCGGGCCACGACGGTTACCTATGGCTACACCTTC.

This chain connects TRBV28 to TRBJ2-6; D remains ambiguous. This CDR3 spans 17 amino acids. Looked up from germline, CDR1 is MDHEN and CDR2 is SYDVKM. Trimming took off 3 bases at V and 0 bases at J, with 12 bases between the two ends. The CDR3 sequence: CASSFYLTTSGANVLTF. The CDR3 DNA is TGTGCCAGCAGTTTTTATCTGACAACCTCTGGGGCCAACGTCCTGACTTTC.

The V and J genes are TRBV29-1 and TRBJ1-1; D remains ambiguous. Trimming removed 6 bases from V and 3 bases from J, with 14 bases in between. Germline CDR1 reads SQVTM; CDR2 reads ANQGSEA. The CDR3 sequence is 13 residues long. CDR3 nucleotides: TGCAGCGTAGCTCAGCGGGGAGACACTGAAGCTTTCTTT. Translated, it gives CSVAQRGDTEAFF.

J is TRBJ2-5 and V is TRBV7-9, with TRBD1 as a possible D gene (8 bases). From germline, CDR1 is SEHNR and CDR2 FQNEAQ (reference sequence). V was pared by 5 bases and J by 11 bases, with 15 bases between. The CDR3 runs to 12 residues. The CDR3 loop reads CASSQDRGGQYF. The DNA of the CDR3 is TGTGCCAGCAGCCAAGACAGGGGAGGGCAGTACTTC.

CDR3 sequence (DNA): TGTGCCAGTGGGACAGCTTCCTACGAGCAGTACTTC. This translates into CASGTASYEQYF. V is TRBV6-1 and J is TRBJ2-7; 7 bases agree with TRBD1. The CDR3 has 12 amino acids. CDR1 and CDR2 from the germline V gene are MNHNS and SASEGT. V lost 9 bases, J lost 1 base, and 3 bases stayed unmatched.

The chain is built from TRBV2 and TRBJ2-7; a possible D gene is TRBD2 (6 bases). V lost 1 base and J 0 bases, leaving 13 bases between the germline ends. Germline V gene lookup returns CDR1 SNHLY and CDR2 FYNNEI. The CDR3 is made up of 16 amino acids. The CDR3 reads CASSEEDPSASYEQYF. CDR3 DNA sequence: TGTGCCAGCAGTGAAGAGGACCCTAGCGCCTCCTACGAGCAGTACTTC.

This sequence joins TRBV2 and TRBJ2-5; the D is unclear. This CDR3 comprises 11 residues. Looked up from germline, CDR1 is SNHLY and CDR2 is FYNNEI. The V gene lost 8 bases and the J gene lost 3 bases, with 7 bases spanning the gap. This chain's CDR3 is CASSAEETQYF. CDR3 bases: TGTGCCAGCTCGGCAGAAGAGACCCAGTACTTC.